This T cell receptor beta chain was retrieved from a study of T cell responses to AZD1222 COVID-19 vaccine. Study-wide results and caveats: Receipt of two AZD1222 doses was followed by a rise in Spike-specific TCR breadth and depth.

This clone was observed a single time. The antigen is undetermined. Data came from immunoSEQ multiplex PCR; TCRdb stores just in-frame clones and leaves some out. The sample consists of more than 95,000 clones, approximately 82% of them appearing once. The CDR3 extends over 13 amino acids. V was clipped by 5 bases and J by 5 bases, with 12 bases between them. Per germline, CDR1 MDHEN and CDR2 SYDVKM. The J gene is TRBJ1-2, the V gene TRBV28; D uncertain. The sequencing here drew on peripheral blood, taken 28 days after the second AZD1222 dose. The source is an adult who received the AZD1222 COVID-19 vaccine. As DNA, the CDR3 is TGTGCCAGCAGTAAGGCGGGATCTTATGGCTACACCTTC. It translates to CASSKAGSYGYTF.